This note documents a single TCR beta chain sequence. The antigen is not known. The data were obtained in a study of cytomegalovirus exposure and HLA in healthy donors. PCR amplification relied on 60 Vbeta primers (plus 13 Jbeta primers). Original methodology: An analysis that came later counted approximately 76 million unique TCR beta chains, approximately 10 million shared. Libraries were prepared by immunoSEQ multiplex PCR; TCRdb keeps only in-frame clonotypes and omits some of them. V, J and clone size are those of that table, while D and trimming were read from the DNA. This table has 120,000 or so clones, about 78% appearing once. The germline V gene encodes CDR1 SGHNT and CDR2 YYREEE (reference sequence). This CDR3 is built from 16 residues. V gave up 0 bases and J gave up 4 bases; unmatched junction bases: 9. Study results and caveats: CMV serostatus stood as the only immune exposure information on hand. Cytomegalovirus association was assigned to about 150 TCR beta chains.

The clonotype originates from a female donor in good health and CMV-seronegative. J is TRBJ1-2 and V is TRBV5-4; 7 nucleotides agree with TRBD1. The material sequenced was PBMCs. The CDR3 reads CASSLGPAGQIYGYTF. The CDR3 DNA reads as TGTGCCAGCAGCTTGGGCCCCGCGGGACAGATCTATGGCTACACCTTC.